This T cell receptor (beta chain) was retrieved from a study of cytomegalovirus exposure and HLA in healthy donors. The V gene end was trimmed by 0 bases and the J gene end by 9 bases; junction bases not matched to a gene: 12. The CDR3 totals 17 residues. CDR1 is SGHNT and CDR2 is YYREEE in the germline V gene (reference sequence). The PCR contained 60 Vbeta and 13 Jbeta primers. Sequencing used immunoSEQ multiplex PCR; TCRdb keeps in-frame clones, though not all of them. This listing includes some 160,000 clones. General study points: More clonal expansion characterized HLA-associated TCR beta chains than equally common others in a later analysis. Association with HLA alleles at 0.05 false discovery rate was found for 16,951 TCR beta sequences in a later analysis. According to reports, the classifier identified cytomegalovirus status with high specificity and sensitivity.

A remark on this clone: Its antigen is as yet unknown.

The sample taken for sequencing was PBMCs. The J gene is TRBJ2-2, the V gene TRBV5-4; 9 nucleotides align to TRBD2. This TCR derives from a man aged 25-40 years in good health and CMV-seronegative. CDR3 in DNA: TGTGCCAGCAGCTTGGCGGGTGGTAGCGGGAGTCTCCGGGAGCTGTTTTTT. It specifies CASSLAGGSGSLRELFF.